The entry that follows covers one TCR beta chain sequence. This entry comes from a study of blood T cell repertoires in COVID-19. About the research overall: T cells, B-cell-depleted T cells, or PBMCs provided the cDNA or gDNA that served as material.

Trimming cost V 0 bases and J 0 bases, with 7 bases left between them. Germline CDR1 is SGHRS and CDR2 is YFSETQ. The CDR3 extends over 14 amino acids. As handled by the study authors: By means of reference gene primer amplification, nucleated cell counts were estimated. Repertoires were generated with immunoSEQ multiplex PCR, while TCRdb's copy carries only in-frame clones and drops some. V and J calls plus clone size are reproduced from that table; the DNA served to infer D and trimming. The sample includes 150,000 to 200,000 clones, more than 85% seen only once; the top ten take roughly 2%. The V gene is TRBV5-1, the J gene TRBJ2-7, with D maybe TRBD1 (6 bases). The sequenced material came from peripheral blood. The receptor comes from a woman aged 55-69 years with COVID-19, enrolled during active disease. CDR3 coding DNA: TGCGCCAGCAGCTTGGGGACAGTCTCCTACGAGCAGTACTTC. It codes for CASSLGTVSYEQYF.